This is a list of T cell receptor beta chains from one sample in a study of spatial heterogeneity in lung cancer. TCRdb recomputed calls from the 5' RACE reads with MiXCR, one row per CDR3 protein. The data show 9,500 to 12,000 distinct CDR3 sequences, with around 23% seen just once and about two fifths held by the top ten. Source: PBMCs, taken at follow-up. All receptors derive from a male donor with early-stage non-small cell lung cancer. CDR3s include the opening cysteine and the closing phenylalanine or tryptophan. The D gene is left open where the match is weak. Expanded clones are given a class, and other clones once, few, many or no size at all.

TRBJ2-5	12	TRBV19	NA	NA	CASSIAGETQYF	TGTGCCAGCTCCATTGCGGGGGAGACCCAGTACTTC
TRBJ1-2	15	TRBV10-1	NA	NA	CASSETIGTASGYTF	TGCGCCAGCAGTGAGACGATTGGGACGGCCAGTGGCTACACCTTC
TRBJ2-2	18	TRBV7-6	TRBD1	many	CASSLEWAGTGRSGELFF	TGTGCCAGCAGCTTAGAATGGGCCGGGACAGGGCGATCCGGGGAGCTGTTTTTT
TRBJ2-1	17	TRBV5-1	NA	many	CASSLDQGKVPDRGQFF	TGCGCCAGCAGCTTGGACCAGGGGAAGGTCCCTGATCGAGGGCAGTTCTTC
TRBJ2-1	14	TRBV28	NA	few	CASSWGPSYNEQFF	TGTGCCAGCAGTTGGGGCCCCAGCTACAATGAGCAGTTCTTC
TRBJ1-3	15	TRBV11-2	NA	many	CASSFPSPSGNTIYF	TGTGCCAGCAGCTTTCCCAGCCCCTCTGGAAACACCATATATTTT
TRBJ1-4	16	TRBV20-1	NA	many	CSARAAQGDTNEKLFF	TGCAGTGCTAGAGCCGCGCAGGGAGACACTAATGAAAAACTGTTTTTT
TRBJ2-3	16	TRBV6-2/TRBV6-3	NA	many	CASSYSVGGLRDTQYF	TGTGCCAGCAGTTACAGTGTAGGAGGACTGAGGGATACGCAGTATTTT
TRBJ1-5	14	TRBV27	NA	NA	CASSLEGRDQPQHF	TGTGCCAGCAGTTTAGAGGGACGGGACCAGCCCCAGCATTTT
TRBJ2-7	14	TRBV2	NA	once	CASSPSSSSYEQYF	TGTGCCAGCAGTCCGTCTTCGAGCTCCTACGAGCAGTACTTC
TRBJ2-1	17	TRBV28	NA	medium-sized	CASSPLSQGPFYNEQFF	TGTGCCAGCAGCCCTTTGTCACAGGGCCCTTTCTACAATGAGCAGTTCTTC
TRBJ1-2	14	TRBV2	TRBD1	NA	CASSSGQVPYGYTF	TGTGCCAGCAGCTCCGGACAGGTTCCCTATGGCTACACCTTC
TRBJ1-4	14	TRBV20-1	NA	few	CSASLGTANEKLFF	TGCAGTGCCAGTTTGGGGACGGCCAATGAAAAACTGTTTTTT
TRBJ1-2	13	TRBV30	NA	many	CAWNPGGALGYTF	TGTGCCTGGAACCCGGGCGGGGCGCTTGGCTACACCTTC
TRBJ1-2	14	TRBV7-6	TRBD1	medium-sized	CASSPGTGSYGYTF	TGTGCCAGCAGCCCAGGGACAGGGAGCTATGGCTACACCTTC
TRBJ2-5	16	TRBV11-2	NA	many	CASSRFLREGGETQYF	TGTGCCAGCAGCCGGTTTCTCAGGGAGGGGGGAGAGACCCAGTACTTC
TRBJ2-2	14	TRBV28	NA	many	CASSLYSAAGELFF	TGTGCCAGCAGTTTATATAGCGCGGCCGGGGAGCTGTTTTTT
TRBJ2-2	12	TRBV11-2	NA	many	CASSLGWRELFF	TGTGCCAGCAGCTTAGGGTGGAGGGAGCTGTTTTTT
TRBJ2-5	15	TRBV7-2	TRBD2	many	CASSLEGRATETQYF	TGTGCCAGCAGCTTAGAAGGGAGGGCCACGGAGACCCAGTACTTC
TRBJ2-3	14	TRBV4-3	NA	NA	CASSQDTMTDTQYF	TGCGCCAGCAGCCAAGATACAATGACAGATACGCAGTATTTT
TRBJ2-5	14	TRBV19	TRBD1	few	CASSTVGTGRTQYF	TGTGCCAGTAGTACGGTTGGGACAGGGAGGACCCAGTACTTC
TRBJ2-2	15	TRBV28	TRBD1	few	CASSTGDRVTGELFF	TGTGCCAGCAGCACCGGGGACAGGGTGACCGGGGAGCTGTTTTTT
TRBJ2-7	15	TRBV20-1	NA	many	CSADGDGGNPYEQYF	TGCAGTGCTGACGGGGACGGGGGCAATCCCTACGAGCAGTACTTC
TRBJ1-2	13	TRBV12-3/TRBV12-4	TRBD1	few	CASRSGTAYGYTF	TGTGCCAGCAGGTCCGGGACAGCCTATGGCTACACCTTC
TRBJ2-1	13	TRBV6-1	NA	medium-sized	CASSPGRGNEQFF	TGTGCCTCCAGCCCAGGCAGGGGAAATGAGCAGTTCTTC
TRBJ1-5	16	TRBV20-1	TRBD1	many	CSAGRGGQVPNQPQHF	TGCAGTGCTGGAAGAGGGGGACAGGTACCCAATCAGCCCCAGCATTTT